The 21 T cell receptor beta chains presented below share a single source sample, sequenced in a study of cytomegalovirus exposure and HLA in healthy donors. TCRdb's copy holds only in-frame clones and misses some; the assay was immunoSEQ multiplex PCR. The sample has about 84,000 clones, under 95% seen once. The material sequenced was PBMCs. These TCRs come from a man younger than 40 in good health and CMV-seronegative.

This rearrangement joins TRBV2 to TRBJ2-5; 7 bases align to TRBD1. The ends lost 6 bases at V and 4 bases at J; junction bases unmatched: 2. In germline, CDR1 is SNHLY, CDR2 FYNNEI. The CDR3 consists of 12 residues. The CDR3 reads CASSHRGETQYF. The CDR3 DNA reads TGTGCCAGCAGCCACAGGGGAGAGACCCAGTACTTC.

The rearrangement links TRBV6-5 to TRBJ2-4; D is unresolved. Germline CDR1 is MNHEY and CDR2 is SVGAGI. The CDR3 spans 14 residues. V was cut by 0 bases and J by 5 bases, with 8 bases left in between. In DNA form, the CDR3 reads TGTGCCAGCAGTTACTCAGTCGCGGAAAACATTCAGTACTTC. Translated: CASSYSVAENIQYF.

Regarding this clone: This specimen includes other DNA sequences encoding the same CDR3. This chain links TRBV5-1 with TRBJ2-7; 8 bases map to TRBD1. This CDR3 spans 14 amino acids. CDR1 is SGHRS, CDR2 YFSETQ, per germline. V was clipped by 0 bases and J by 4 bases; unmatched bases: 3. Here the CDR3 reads CASSLAQGAYEQYF. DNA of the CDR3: TGCGCCAGCAGCTTGGCGCAGGGGGCTTACGAGCAGTACTTC.

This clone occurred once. CDR3 bases: TGTGCCAGCAGCTTAGGAACAGCGGACCAACCCTACGAGCAGTACTTC. It codes for CASSLGTADQPYEQYF. The V call is TRBV7-6, the J call TRBJ2-7; weak D call: TRBD2 (5 bases). This CDR3 has 16 residues. Trimming cost V 1 base and J 2 bases, with 15 bases left between them. Germline assignment: CDR1 SGHVS and CDR2 FNYEAQ.

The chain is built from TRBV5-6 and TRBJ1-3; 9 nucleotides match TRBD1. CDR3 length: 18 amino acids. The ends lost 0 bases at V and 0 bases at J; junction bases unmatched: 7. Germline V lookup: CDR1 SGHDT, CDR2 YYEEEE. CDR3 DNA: TGTGCCAGCAGCTTGGATACAGGGGGCCCAAGCTCTGGAAACACCATATATTTT. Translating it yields CASSLDTGGPSSGNTIYF.

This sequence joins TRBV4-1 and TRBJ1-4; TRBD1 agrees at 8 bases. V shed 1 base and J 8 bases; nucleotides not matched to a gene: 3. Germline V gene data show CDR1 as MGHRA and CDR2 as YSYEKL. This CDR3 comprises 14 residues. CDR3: CASSQVTGVEKLFF. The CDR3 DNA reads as TGCGCCAGCAGCCAAGTGACAGGGGTGGAAAAACTGTTTTTT.

CDR3 coding DNA: TGCGCCAGCACCCACGAGGACAAATTTACTACCTACGAGCAGTACTTC. Protein: CASTHEDKFTTYEQYF. The chain joins TRBV10-1 to TRBJ2-7; D is possibly TRBD1 (5 bases). The CDR3 is 16 residues long. CDR1 is WNHNN and CDR2 is SYGVQD in the germline V gene (reference sequence). V lost 7 bases and J 2 bases, leaving 21 bases between the germline ends.

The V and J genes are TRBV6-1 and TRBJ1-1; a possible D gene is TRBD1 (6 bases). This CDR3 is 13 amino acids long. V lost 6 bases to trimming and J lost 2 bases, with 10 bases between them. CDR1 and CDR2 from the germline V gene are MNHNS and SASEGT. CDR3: CASRTGGNTEAFF. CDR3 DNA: TGTGCCAGCAGGACAGGAGGAAACACTGAAGCTTTCTTT.

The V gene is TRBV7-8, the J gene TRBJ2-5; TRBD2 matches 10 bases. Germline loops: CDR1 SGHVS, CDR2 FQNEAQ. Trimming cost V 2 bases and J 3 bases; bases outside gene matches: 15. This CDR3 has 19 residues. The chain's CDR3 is CASSLIPRGSSGGKETQYF. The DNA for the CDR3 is TGTGCCAGCAGCTTAATCCCCCGGGGGAGTAGCGGGGGGAAAGAGACCCAGTACTTC.

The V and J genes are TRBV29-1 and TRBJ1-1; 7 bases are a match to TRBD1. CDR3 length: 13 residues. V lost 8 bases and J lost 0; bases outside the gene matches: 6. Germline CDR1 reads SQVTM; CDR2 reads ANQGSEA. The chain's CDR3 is CSFNRGMNTEAFF. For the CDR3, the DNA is TGCAGCTTTAACAGGGGAATGAACACTGAAGCTTTCTTT.

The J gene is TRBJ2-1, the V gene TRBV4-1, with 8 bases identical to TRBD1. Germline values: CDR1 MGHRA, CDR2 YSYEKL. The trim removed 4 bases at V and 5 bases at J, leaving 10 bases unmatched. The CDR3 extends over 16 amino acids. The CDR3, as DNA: TGCGCCAGCAGCCCCATTGACAGGGGAACAAACAATGAGCAGTTCTTC. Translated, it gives CASSPIDRGTNNEQFF.

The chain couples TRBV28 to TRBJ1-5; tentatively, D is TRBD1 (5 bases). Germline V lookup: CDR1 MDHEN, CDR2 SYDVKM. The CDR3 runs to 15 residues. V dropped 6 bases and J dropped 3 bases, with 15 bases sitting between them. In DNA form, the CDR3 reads TGTGCCAGCAGCCGCATGGGGCAGGACAATCAGCCCCAGCATTTT. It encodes CASSRMGQDNQPQHF.

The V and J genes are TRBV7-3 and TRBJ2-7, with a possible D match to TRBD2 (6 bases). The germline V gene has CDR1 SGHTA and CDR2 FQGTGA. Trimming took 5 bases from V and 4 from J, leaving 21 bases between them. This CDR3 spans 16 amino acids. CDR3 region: CASSTEGGGGVYEQYF. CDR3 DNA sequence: TGTGCCAGCAGCACGGAGGGCGGAGGCGGGGTTTACGAGCAGTACTTC. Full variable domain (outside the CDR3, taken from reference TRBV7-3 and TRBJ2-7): GAGVSQTPSNKVTEKGKYVELRCDPISGHTALYWYRQSLGQGPEFLIYFQGTGAADDSGLPNDRFFAVRPEGSVSTLKIQRTERGDSAVYLCASSTEGGGGVYEQYFGPGTRLTVT.

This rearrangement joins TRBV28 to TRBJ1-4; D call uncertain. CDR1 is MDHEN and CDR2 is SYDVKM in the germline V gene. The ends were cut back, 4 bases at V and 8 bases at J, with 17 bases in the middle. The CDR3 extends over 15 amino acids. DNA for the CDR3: TGTGCCAGCAGTTCCCCTTCAGGCCAAGAGGAAAAACTGTTTTTT. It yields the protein CASSSPSGQEEKLFF. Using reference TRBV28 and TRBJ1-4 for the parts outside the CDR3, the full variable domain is DVKVTQSSRYLVKRTGEKVFLECVQDMDHENMFWYRQDPGLGLRLIYFSYDVKMKEKGDIPEGYSVSREKKERFSLILESASTNQTSMYLCASSSPSGQEEKLFFGSGTQLSVL.

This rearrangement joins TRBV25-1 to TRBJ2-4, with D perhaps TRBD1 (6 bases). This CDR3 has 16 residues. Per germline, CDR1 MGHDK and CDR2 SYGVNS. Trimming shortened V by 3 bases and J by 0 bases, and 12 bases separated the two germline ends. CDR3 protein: CASSDGQIIAKNIQYF. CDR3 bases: TGTGCCAGCAGTGATGGACAGATCATAGCCAAAAACATTCAGTACTTC.

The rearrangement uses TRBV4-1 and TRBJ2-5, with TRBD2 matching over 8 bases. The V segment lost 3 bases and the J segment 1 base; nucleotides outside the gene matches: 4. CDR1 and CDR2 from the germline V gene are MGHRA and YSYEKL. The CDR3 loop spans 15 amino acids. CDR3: CASSQDGLAQETQYF. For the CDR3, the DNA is TGCGCCAGCAGCCAGGACGGACTAGCCCAAGAGACCCAGTACTTC.

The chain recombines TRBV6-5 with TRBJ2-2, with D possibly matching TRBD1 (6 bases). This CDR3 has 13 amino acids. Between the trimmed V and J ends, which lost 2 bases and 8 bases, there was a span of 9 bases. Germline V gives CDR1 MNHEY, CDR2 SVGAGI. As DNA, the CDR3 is TGTGCCAGCAGTTACGGGACAATTGGGGAGCTGTTTTTT. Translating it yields CASSYGTIGELFF.

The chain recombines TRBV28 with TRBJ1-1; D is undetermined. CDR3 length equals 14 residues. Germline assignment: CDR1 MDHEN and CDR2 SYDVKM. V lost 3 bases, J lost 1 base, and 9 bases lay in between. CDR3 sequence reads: CASSFSGGNTEAFF. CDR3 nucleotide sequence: TGTGCCAGCAGTTTTTCTGGCGGGAACACTGAAGCTTTCTTT.

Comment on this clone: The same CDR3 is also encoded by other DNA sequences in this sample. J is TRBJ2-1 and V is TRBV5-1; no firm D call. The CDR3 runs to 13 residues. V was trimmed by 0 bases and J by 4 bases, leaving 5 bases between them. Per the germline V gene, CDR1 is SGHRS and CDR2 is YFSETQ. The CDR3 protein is CASSLDGYNEQFF. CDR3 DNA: TGCGCCAGCAGCTTGGACGGGTACAATGAGCAGTTCTTC.

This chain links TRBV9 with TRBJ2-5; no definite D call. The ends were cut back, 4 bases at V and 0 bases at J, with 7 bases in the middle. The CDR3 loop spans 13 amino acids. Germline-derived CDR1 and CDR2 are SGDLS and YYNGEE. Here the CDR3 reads CASSYRNQETQYF. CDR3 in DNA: TGTGCCAGCAGCTATAGAAACCAAGAGACCCAGTACTTC.

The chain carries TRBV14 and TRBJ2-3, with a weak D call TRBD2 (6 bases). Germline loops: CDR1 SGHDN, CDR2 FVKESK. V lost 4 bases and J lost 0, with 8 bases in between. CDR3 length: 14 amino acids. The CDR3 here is CASSRGTSTDTQYF. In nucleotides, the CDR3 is TGTGCCAGCAGCCGCGGGACTAGCACAGATACGCAGTATTTT. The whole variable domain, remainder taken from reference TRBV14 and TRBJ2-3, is EAGVTQFPSHSVIEKGQTVTLRCDPISGHDNLYWYRRVMGKEIKFLLHFVKESKQDESGMPNNRFLAERTGGTYSTLKVQPAELEDSGVYFCASSRGTSTDTQYFGPGTRLTVL.